This TCR beta chain was sequenced in a study of cytomegalovirus exposure and HLA in healthy donors. The study's findings and limits: Among TCR beta chains, those listed as cytomegalovirus-associated numbered 164. According to reports, the classifier identified cytomegalovirus status with high specificity and sensitivity. The TCR clusters that emerged in the first cohort tended, a later analysis found, to co-occur in the 120 or so validation repertoires.

CDR1 and CDR2 (germline): MNHEY, SVGAGI. V lost 6 bases and J 0 bases, leaving 12 bases between the germline ends. The CDR3 has 15 amino acids. Method: immunoSEQ multiplex PCR; TCRdb's copy keeps in-frame clones and lacks some. The profile shows under 150,000 clones, around 87% of them singletons. As concerns this clone: Its antigen is currently unknown.

Sample: PBMCs. This clonotype was obtained from a man younger than 30 in good health and CMV-seropositive. This chain joins TRBV6-5 and TRBJ2-1; TRBD2 might be the D (6 bases). The CDR3 reads CASSGDSGSYNEQFF. In DNA form, the CDR3 reads TGTGCCAGCAGCGGGGACTCCGGCTCCTACAATGAGCAGTTCTTC.